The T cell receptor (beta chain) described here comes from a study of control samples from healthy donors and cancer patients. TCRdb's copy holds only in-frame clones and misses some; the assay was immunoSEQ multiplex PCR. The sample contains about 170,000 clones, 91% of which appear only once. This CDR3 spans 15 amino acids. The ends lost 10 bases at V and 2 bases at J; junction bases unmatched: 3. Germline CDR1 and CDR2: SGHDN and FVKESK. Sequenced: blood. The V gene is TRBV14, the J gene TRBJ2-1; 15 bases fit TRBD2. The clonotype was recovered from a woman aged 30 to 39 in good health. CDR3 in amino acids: CATRTSGGAYNEQFF. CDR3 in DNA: TGTGCCACCCGGACTAGCGGGGGGGCCTACAATGAGCAGTTCTTC.